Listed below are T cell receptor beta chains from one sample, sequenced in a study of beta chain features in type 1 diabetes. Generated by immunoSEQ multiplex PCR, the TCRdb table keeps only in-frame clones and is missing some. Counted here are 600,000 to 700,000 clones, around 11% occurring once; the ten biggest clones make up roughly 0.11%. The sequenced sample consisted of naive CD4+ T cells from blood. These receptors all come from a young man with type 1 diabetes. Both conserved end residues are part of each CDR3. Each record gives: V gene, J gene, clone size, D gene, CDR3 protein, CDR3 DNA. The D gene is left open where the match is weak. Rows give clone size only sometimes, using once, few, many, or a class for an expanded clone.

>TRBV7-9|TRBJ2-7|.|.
CASSFSGYPHEQYF
TGTGCCAGCAGCTTTTCTGGGTACCCCCACGAGCAGTACTTC
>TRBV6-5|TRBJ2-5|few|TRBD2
CASTRTSGETQYF
TGTGCCAGCACCCGGACTAGCGGGGAGACCCAGTACTTC
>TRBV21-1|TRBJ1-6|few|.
CASDRRTSSPLHF
TGTGCCAGCGATAGGAGAACCAGTTCACCCCTCCACTTT
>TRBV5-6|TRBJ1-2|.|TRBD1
CASSSGQGAYGYTF
TGTGCCAGCAGCTCGGGACAGGGGGCTTATGGCTACACCTTC
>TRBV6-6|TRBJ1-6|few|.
CASSYDGNSPLHF
TGTGCCAGCAGTTACGACGGGAATTCACCCCTCCACTTT
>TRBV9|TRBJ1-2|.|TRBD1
CASSVDTGGYYGYTF
TGTGCCAGCAGCGTAGATACAGGGGGATACTATGGCTACACCTTC
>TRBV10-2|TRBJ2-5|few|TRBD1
CASTGQGVPETQYF
TGCGCCAGCACCGGACAGGGGGTCCCAGAGACCCAGTACTTC
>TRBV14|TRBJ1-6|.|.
CASRRTNNSPLHF
TGTGCCAGCAGGCGTACAAACAATTCACCCCTCCACTTT
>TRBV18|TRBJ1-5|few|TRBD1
CASSPEVGQAVHNQPQHF
TGTGCCAGCTCACCTGAGGTAGGACAGGCCGTCCACAATCAGCCCCAGCATTTT
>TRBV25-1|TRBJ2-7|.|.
CASSIPGLYEQYF
TGTGCCAGCAGTATCCCGGGGCTATACGAGCAGTACTTC
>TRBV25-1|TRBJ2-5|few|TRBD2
CASSELAGVQTQYF
TGTGCCAGCAGTGAATTGGCGGGGGTACAGACCCAGTACTTC
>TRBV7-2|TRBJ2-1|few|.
CASSLGGTAYNEQFF
TGTGCCAGCAGCTTAGGTGGGACGGCCTACAATGAGCAGTTCTTC
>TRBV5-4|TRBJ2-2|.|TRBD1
CASSRQGASTNTGELFF
TGTGCCAGCAGCCGACAGGGGGCCTCTACGAACACCGGGGAGCTGTTTTTT
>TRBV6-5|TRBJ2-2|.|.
CASSPQLIGELFF
TGTGCCAGCAGCCCCCAACTCATCGGGGAGCTGTTTTTT
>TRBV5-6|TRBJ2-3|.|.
CASSRRTSGAHTDTQYF
TGTGCCAGCAGCCGGCGTACGTCAGGGGCCCACACAGATACGCAGTATTTT
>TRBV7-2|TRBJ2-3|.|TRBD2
CASSLTRGVSDTQYF
TGTGCCAGCAGCTTAACACGGGGGGTATCAGATACGCAGTATTTT
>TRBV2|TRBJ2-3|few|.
CASKRDTTDTQYF
TGTGCCAGCAAAAGGGACACCACAGATACGCAGTATTTT
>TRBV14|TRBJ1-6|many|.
CASSQVGAADPPLHF
TGTGCCAGCAGCCAAGTAGGGGCGGCTGATCCACCCCTCCACTTT
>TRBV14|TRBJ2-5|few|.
CASSQGQTQYF
TGTGCCAGCAGCCAAGGACAGACCCAGTACTTC
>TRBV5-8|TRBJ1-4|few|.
CASSRSPGNEKLFF
TGTGCCAGCAGCCGCTCGCCCGGTAATGAAAAACTGTTTTTT
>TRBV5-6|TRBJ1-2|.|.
CASSLEAVSDYGYTF
TGTGCCAGCAGCTTGGAAGCGGTCAGCGACTATGGCTACACCTTC
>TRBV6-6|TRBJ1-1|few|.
CASSVGVRNTEAFF
TGTGCCAGCAGTGTGGGGGTCCGGAACACTGAAGCTTTCTTT
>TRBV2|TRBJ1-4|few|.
CASSGRETNEKLFF
TGTGCCAGCAGTGGAAGGGAGACTAATGAAAAACTGTTTTTT
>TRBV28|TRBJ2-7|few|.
CASSLDGLGVYEQYF
TGTGCCAGCAGTCTGGACGGCCTTGGAGTCTACGAGCAGTACTTC
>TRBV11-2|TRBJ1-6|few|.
CASSLDWTASSPLHF
TGTGCCAGCAGCTTAGACTGGACAGCCAGTTCACCCCTCCACTTT
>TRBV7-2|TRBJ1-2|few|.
CASSLEGSGQASGYTF
TGTGCCAGCAGCTTAGAAGGTTCGGGGCAGGCGAGTGGCTACACCTTC
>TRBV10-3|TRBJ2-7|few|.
CAISGQESSYEQYF
TGTGCCATCAGTGGACAGGAGAGCTCCTACGAGCAGTACTTC
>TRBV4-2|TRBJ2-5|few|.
CASSQDIKSETQYF
TGTGCCAGCAGCCAAGATATAAAGTCAGAGACCCAGTACTTC
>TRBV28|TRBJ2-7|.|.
CASRDAYEQYF
TGTGCCAGCAGGGATGCATACGAGCAGTACTTC
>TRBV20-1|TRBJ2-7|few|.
CSARRDREQYF
TGCAGTGCTAGAAGGGACCGGGAGCAGTACTTC
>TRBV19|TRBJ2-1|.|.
CASSQSSDSEQFF
TGTGCCAGTAGTCAATCTAGCGATAGTGAGCAGTTCTTC
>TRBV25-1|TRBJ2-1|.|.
CASSRADRYNEQFF
TGTGCCAGCTCAAGAGCTGACAGATACAATGAGCAGTTCTTC
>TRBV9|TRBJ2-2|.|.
CASSLEGSSTGELFF
TGTGCCAGCAGCCTAGAGGGCTCTAGCACCGGGGAGCTGTTTTTT
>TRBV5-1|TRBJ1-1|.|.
CASRMNTEAFF
TGCGCCAGCAGGATGAACACTGAAGCTTTCTTT
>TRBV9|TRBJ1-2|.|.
CASSSRNEEGYTF
TGTGCCAGCAGCTCCCGGAACGAGGAAGGCTACACCTTC
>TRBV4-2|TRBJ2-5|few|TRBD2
CASSPGLAGETQYF
TGTGCCAGCAGCCCGGGACTAGCGGGGGAGACCCAGTACTTC
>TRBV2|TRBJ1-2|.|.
CASAGGGYGYTF
TGTGCCAGCGCCGGGGGGGGCTATGGCTACACCTTC
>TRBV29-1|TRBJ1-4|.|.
CSALMAGRGTNEKLFF
TGCAGCGCCCTAATGGCCGGGAGGGGAACTAATGAAAAACTGTTTTTT
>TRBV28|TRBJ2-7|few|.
CASSSQTGLPTRQYF
TGTGCCAGCAGTTCCCAGACAGGATTGCCTACGAGGCAGTACTTC
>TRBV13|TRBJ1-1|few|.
CASSRRRSTEAFF
TGTGCCAGCAGCCGACGACGGTCCACTGAAGCTTTCTTT
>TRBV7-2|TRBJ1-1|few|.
CASSLLGAGDTEAFF
TGTGCCAGCAGCTTGTTGGGGGCTGGCGACACTGAAGCTTTCTTT
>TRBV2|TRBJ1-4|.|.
CASNREGPNEKLFF
TGTGCCAGCAATCGTGAAGGACCTAATGAAAAACTGTTTTTT
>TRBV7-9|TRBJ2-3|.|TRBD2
CASSLAWTSGVSDTQYF
TGTGCCAGCAGCTTAGCGTGGACTAGCGGGGTCTCAGATACGCAGTATTTT
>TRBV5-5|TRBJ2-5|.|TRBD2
CASSLVGASGTGSVAQYF
TGTGCCAGCAGCTTGGTAGGCGCTAGCGGGACCGGTTCGGTGGCCCAGTACTTC
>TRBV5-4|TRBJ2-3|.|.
CASSLAGWGTADTQYF
TGTGCCAGCAGCTTGGCCGGATGGGGGACGGCAGATACGCAGTATTTT
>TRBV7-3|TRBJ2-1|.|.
CASSPTSYNEQFF
TGTGCCAGCAGCCCAACTTCCTACAATGAGCAGTTCTTC
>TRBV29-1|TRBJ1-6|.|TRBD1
CSVLDRDSESPLHF
TGCAGCGTCCTTGACCGGGACAGTGAATCACCCCTCCACTTT
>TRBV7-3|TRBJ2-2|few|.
CASSLTVPSPGELFF
TGTGCCAGCAGCTTAACGGTCCCCAGCCCCGGGGAGCTGTTTTTT
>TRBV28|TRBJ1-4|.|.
CASRITQGATNEKLFF
TGTGCCAGCAGGATTACACAGGGAGCCACTAATGAAAAACTGTTTTTT
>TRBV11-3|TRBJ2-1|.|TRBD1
CASSWGFLQGVDSYNEQFF
TGTGCCAGCAGCTGGGGATTTCTGCAGGGGGTGGACTCCTACAATGAGCAGTTCTTC
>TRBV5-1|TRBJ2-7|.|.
CASRSSYEQYF
TGCGCCAGCAGGTCCTCCTACGAGCAGTACTTC
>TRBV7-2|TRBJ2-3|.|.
CASSPDRDTQYF
TGTGCCAGCAGCCCGGACAGAGATACGCAGTATTTT
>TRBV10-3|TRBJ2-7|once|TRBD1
CAISEGEQGNYEQYF
TGTGCCATCAGTGAGGGGGAACAGGGGAACTACGAGCAGTACTTC
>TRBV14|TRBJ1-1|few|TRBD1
CASSRSGGADTEAFF
TGTGCCAGCAGCCGTTCAGGGGGCGCGGACACTGAAGCTTTCTTT
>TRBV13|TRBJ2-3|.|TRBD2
CASSRLADYTDTQYF
TGTGCCAGCAGTCGACTAGCGGATTACACAGATACGCAGTATTTT